The 24 T cell receptor beta chains listed next were all sequenced from one sample in a study of blood T cell repertoires in COVID-19 (dated by TCRdb to 2018 to 2020). The method was the immunoSEQ multiplex PCR assay. TCRdb re-hosts the immuneACCESS table, in-frame sequences only. Its copies lack some clones; in the studies checked, an unresolved V gene accounts for under half of them, and the cause for the rest is not known. This sample has tens of thousands of clones in its table, and approximately 89% of those were observed once. The ten largest clones capture approximately 11% of the sample. The sample taken for sequencing was peripheral blood. Source of these receptors: a human donor with active COVID-19. The donor label of this sample is uncertain.

As regards this clone: A read error may account for a junction end that differs from germline. The chain is built from TRBV6-1 and TRBJ1-4, with a tentative D call TRBD1 (5 bases). In germline, CDR1 is MNHNS, CDR2 SASEGT. This CDR3 spans 12 amino acids. For the CDR3, the DNA is TGTGCCAGCAGTGAAGTGGGGGGACGTTTGTCTTTT. Translating gives CASSEVGGRLSF.

The V and J genes are TRBV13 and TRBJ2-2, with TRBD2 identical over 13 bases. J was trimmed by 3 bases and V by 5 bases; bases with no gene match: 9. CDR1 PRHDT and CDR2 FYEKMQ come from the germline V gene (reference sequence). This CDR3 is 18 amino acids long. In DNA, the CDR3 is TGTGCCAGCAGCAAAGCTACTAGCGGGGGGGCCCACACCGGGGAGCTGTTTTTT. Amino acids: CASSKATSGGAHTGELFF.

The chain is built from TRBV23-1 and TRBJ1-3; TRBD1 might be the D (6 bases). TRBV23-1 is marked as an open reading frame, function uncertain. This CDR3 has 15 residues. Trimming removed 8 bases at V and 2 bases at J, with 16 bases between. This chain's CDR3 is CASPSPTGPGNTIYF. In DNA, the CDR3 is TGCGCCAGCCCATCCCCAACAGGGCCTGGAAACACCATATATTTT.

The chain couples TRBV2 to TRBJ1-1; weak D call: TRBD1 (6 bases). Deletions cut 6 bases from V and 0 bases from J, with 11 bases between. CDR3 length equals 14 residues. Germline CDR1 and CDR2: SNHLY and FYNNEI. The chain's CDR3 is CASRTGQLNTEAFF. CDR3 coding DNA: TGTGCCAGCAGGACAGGACAGTTGAACACTGAAGCTTTCTTT.

V and J are TRBV19 and TRBJ2-5, with 8 positions matching TRBD2. The CDR3 has 13 residues. V trimming: 11 bases; J trimming: 5 bases; junction bases outside the gene matches: 10. In germline, CDR1 is LNHDA, CDR2 SQIVND (reference sequence). This CDR3 is CAARAGAGETQYF. The CDR3 coding sequence is TGTGCCGCACGAGCGGGGGCCGGGGAGACCCAGTACTTC. Based on the CDR3 plus reference TRBV19 and TRBJ2-5, the full variable domain is DGGITQSPKYLFRKEGQNVTLSCEQNLNHDAMYWYRQDPGQGLRLIYYSQIVNDFQKGDIAEGYSVSREKKESFPLTVTSAQKNPTAFYLCAARAGAGETQYFGPGTRLLVL.

The genes are TRBV4-3 and TRBJ1-6, with a possible D match to TRBD1 (5 bases). This CDR3 has 15 residues. V lost 1 base and J lost 9, with 13 bases in between. The germline CDR1 and CDR2 sequences are LGHNA and YSLEER. The CDR3 region is CASSQATGGRSPLHF. The CDR3 nucleotides read TGCGCCAGCAGCCAAGCAACGGGGGGTCGTTCACCCCTCCACTTT.

The CDR3 protein is CASSLIAIGGANEKLFF. The CDR3 DNA sequence: TGTGCCAGCAGCTTAATTGCGATTGGAGGGGCTAATGAAAAACTGTTTTTT. The chain employs TRBV7-2 and TRBJ1-4; D might be TRBD1 (5 bases). Germline CDR1 and CDR2: SGHTA and FQGNSA. There are 17 residues in the CDR3. The V gene lost 2 bases and the J gene lost 3 bases, with 16 bases spanning the gap.

CDR3 sequence reads: CASSLTSGMETQYF. The CDR3 nucleotides are TGTGCCAGCAGCTTAACCTCCGGGATGGAAACCCAGTACTTC. The rearrangement links TRBV7-3 to TRBJ2-5; D is perhaps TRBD2 (5 bases). The germline CDR1 and CDR2 sequences are SGHTA and FQGTGA. The CDR3 runs to 14 residues. The V end was cut by 0 bases, the J end by 8 bases, with 13 bases between.

The CDR3 nucleotides read TGTGCCAGCAGTTACCAGGGGGAAGGGTACGAGCAGTACTTC. Amino acids: CASSYQGEGYEQYF. The chain is built from TRBV6-5 and TRBJ2-7; 7 bases agree with TRBD1. The CDR3 totals 14 residues. Trimming cost V 2 bases and J 4 bases; bases outside gene matches: 5. CDR1 and CDR2 (germline): MNHEY, SVGAGI.

This CDR3 reads CASRALAGTYEQYF. The CDR3 coding sequence is TGCGCCAGCAGAGCCCTAGCGGGAACCTACGAGCAGTACTTC. The J gene is TRBJ2-7, the V gene TRBV5-1; 9 nucleotides agree with TRBD2. The germline V gene has CDR1 SGHRS and CDR2 YFSETQ. V lost 5 bases to trimming and J lost 2 bases; unmatched junction nucleotides: 5. This CDR3 contains 14 residues.

CDR3: CASSSPRTGSTDTQYF. The CDR3 DNA reads TGTGCCAGCAGTTCCCCGAGGACAGGCAGCACAGATACGCAGTATTTT. The J gene is TRBJ2-3, the V gene TRBV25-1; 7 nucleotides match TRBD1. The CDR3 consists of 16 residues. The germline gives CDR1 MGHDK, CDR2 SYGVNS. V lost 5 bases and J lost 0; bases outside the gene matches: 8.

The chain employs TRBV9 and TRBJ2-2; 11 nucleotides line up with TRBD2. J was trimmed by 7 bases and V by 4 bases; bases with no gene match: 12. CDR1 and CDR2 (germline): SGDLS, YYNGEE. CDR3 length equals 17 residues. The DNA for the CDR3 is TGTGCCAGCAGCATAGGAACTAGCGGGAGATTGGTCGGGGAGCTGTTTTTT. Its protein is CASSIGTSGRLVGELFF. Combining the CDR3 with reference TRBV9 and TRBJ2-2 gives the whole variable domain DSGVTQTPKHLITATGQRVTLRCSPRSGDLSVYWYQQSLDQGLQFLIQYYNGEERAKGNILERFSAQQFPDLHSELNLSSLELGDSALYFCASSIGTSGRLVGELFFGEGSRLTVL.

The chain uses TRBV3-1 (or the pseudogene TRBV3-2) and TRBJ2-5; D might be TRBD1 (6 bases). This CDR3 spans 16 amino acids. Looked up from germline, CDR1 is LGHDT and CDR2 is YNNKEL (reference sequence). Between the trimmed V and J ends, which lost 1 base and 2 bases, there was a span of 14 bases. CDR3 amino acids: CASSQGLGRGQETQYF. CDR3 bases: TGTGCCAGCAGCCAAGGCCTAGGCAGGGGTCAAGAGACCCAGTACTTC.

The chain links TRBV7-3 to TRBJ2-5; no clear D gene. This CDR3 comprises 13 residues. Germline assignment: CDR1 SGHTA and CDR2 FQGTGA. V lost 5 bases and J lost 1, with 8 bases in between. The CDR3 nucleotides read TGTGCCAGCAGCCCCAGTACCCAAGAGACCCAGTACTTC. Amino acid sequence: CASSPSTQETQYF.

The table lists this clone with a few counts. This chain uses TRBV7-9 with TRBJ1-5; possibly TRBD1 for D (6 bases). Germline CDR1 is SEHNR and CDR2 is FQNEAQ (reference sequence). CDR3 size: 14 residues. Between the trimmed V and J ends, which lost 5 bases and 3 bases, there was a span of 11 bases. Written as DNA, the CDR3 is TGTGCCAGCAGCCCGTCAGGGGACAATCAGCCCCAGCATTTT. The encoded protein is CASSPSGDNQPQHF.

V and J are TRBV12-3 or TRBV12-4 and TRBJ1-2; TRBD1 is a possible D gene (5 bases). CDR3 length equals 13 residues. V was pared by 3 bases and J by 7 bases, with 12 bases between. CDR3 nucleotides: TGTGCCAGCAGTTTGCGCAGGGATGGTGGCTACACCTTC. It yields the protein CASSLRRDGGYTF.

The chain couples TRBV9 to TRBJ2-7, with 12 bases lining up with TRBD1. Germline V gives CDR1 SGDLS, CDR2 YYNGEE. This CDR3 region has 15 residues. V lost 4 bases and J lost 5; bases outside the gene matches: 7. The CDR3 region has the DNA TGTGCCAGCAGCTCTACGGGACAGGGGGCCAACGAGCAGTACTTC. Its translation is CASSSTGQGANEQYF.

The gene calls are TRBV6-5 and TRBJ2-4, with a weak D call TRBD2 (6 bases). The V gene lost 6 bases and the J gene lost 0 bases, with 9 bases spanning the gap. CDR3 length equals 14 residues. Germline V gives CDR1 MNHEY, CDR2 SVGAGI. The CDR3 DNA reads TGTGCCAGCAGCTCCGGGGGAGCCAAAAACATTCAGTACTTC. It specifies CASSSGGAKNIQYF.

This clone was observed a single time. This chain joins TRBV24-1 and TRBJ2-5; D may be TRBD2 (6 bases). Germline values: CDR1 KGHDR, CDR2 SFDVKD. The CDR3 contains 15 residues. The V end was cut by 3 bases, the J end by 1 base, with 11 bases between. DNA of the CDR3: TGTGCCACCAGTGATGCTAGCGAGAGCCAAGAGACCCAGTACTTC. Its protein product is CATSDASESQETQYF.

The CDR3, as DNA: TGCGCCAGCAGCTTGGGTGGCCGGGAGAACATTCAGTACTTC. Encoded protein: CASSLGGRENIQYF. The genes are TRBV5-1 and TRBJ2-4; a weak D match, TRBD2 (6 bases). Germline V gene sequence: CDR1 SGHRS, CDR2 YFSETQ. The length of the CDR3 is 14 residues. Trimming stripped 0 bases from V and 7 bases from J, with 11 bases between.

The chain joins TRBV7-2 to TRBJ1-6; a weak D match, TRBD1 (6 bases). The V gene's germline CDR1 is SGHTA and CDR2 FQGNSA. This CDR3 has 16 amino acids. Trimming took 5 bases from V and 7 from J, leaving 18 bases between them. The CDR3 DNA reads as TGTGCCAGCAGCCCGCGCGGGGGGCAAAAGAATTCACCCCTCCACTTT. This codes for CASSPRGGQKNSPLHF.

This clone is a singleton in its sample. The chain combines TRBV7-8 with TRBJ1-1; TRBD1 agrees at 8 bases. CDR1 is SGHVS and CDR2 is FQNEAQ in the germline V gene. Trimming at V came to 2 bases and at J to 3 bases, leaving 2 bases not matched to a gene. The CDR3 length is 14 residues. CDR3 DNA sequence: TGTGCCAGCAGCTTACAGGGGGCGCACACTGAAGCTTTCTTT. This gives the protein CASSLQGAHTEAFF.

The chain is built from TRBV2 and TRBJ2-5; D is unresolved. The CDR3 sequence is 14 residues long. V was clipped by 6 bases and J by 9 bases, with 20 bases between them. Germline CDR1 reads SNHLY; CDR2 reads FYNNEI. CDR3 bases: TGTGCCAGCAGGCCCCGGAGTGGCACCGGGTCCCAGTACTTC. Encoded protein: CASRPRSGTGSQYF.

The chain links TRBV20-1 to TRBJ2-7, with D possibly TRBD2 on 5 matching bases. CDR1 is DFQATT, CDR2 SNEGSKA, per germline (reference sequence). The CDR3 runs to 14 residues. V was pared by 3 bases and J by 1 base, with 13 bases between. CDR3 amino acids: CSASRGAPSYEQYF. The CDR3 nucleotides read TGCAGTGCTAGTCGGGGAGCACCGTCCTACGAGCAGTACTTC.